These 8 T cell receptor beta chains were all obtained from the same sample, sequenced in a study of blood T cell repertoires in COVID-19. Produced via immunoSEQ multiplex PCR; TCRdb's table is partial and in-frame only. The sample lists roughly 280,000 clones, around 89% occurring once. The sequencing sample was made of PBMCs or T cells enriched from blood (not recorded which). These TCRs come from a woman between 50 and 59 years old who had recovered from COVID-19.

The rearrangement uses TRBV28 and TRBJ1-1, with D perhaps TRBD1 (6 bases). Trimming stripped 1 base from V and 2 bases from J, with 8 bases between. Germline CDR1 MDHEN, CDR2 SYDVKM. This CDR3 is built from 14 residues. The CDR3 sequence is CASSLYRANTEAFF. The CDR3 DNA reads as TGTGCCAGCAGTTTATACAGGGCCAACACTGAAGCTTTCTTT.

This clone was detected only a few times. This sequence joins TRBV5-8 and TRBJ2-2, with D hard to call. The V and J ends lost 2 bases and 3 bases respectively, with 11 bases between them. The CDR3 has 15 residues. Germline assignment: CDR1 SGHTS and CDR2 YDEGEE. The CDR3, as DNA: TGTGCCAGCAGCTTAGTTTCGGTAGACACCGGGGAGCTGTTTTTT. It is translated as CASSLVSVDTGELFF.

The rearrangement joins TRBV5-1 to TRBJ2-7; 11 bases match TRBD2. Germline loops: CDR1 SGHRS, CDR2 YFSETQ. V dropped 2 bases and J dropped 0; count of bases not matched to a gene: 4. The length of the CDR3 is 16 residues. DNA for the CDR3: TGCGCCAGCAGCTTTTTAGCGGGAGGGGTCTCCTACGAGCAGTACTTC. Translation: CASSFLAGGVSYEQYF.

This clone has only one observation. This chain connects TRBV4-3 to TRBJ1-3, with 7 bases aligning to TRBD1. The CDR3 totals 15 residues. Looked up from germline, CDR1 is LGHNA and CDR2 is YSLEER. Losses at the gene ends were 3 bases for V and 14 bases for J; bases not matched to a gene: 16. The CDR3: CASSQGANSRDSLYF. CDR3 DNA: TGCGCCAGCAGCCAGGGAGCAAATTCCCGGGACAGCTTATATTTT.

The V and J genes are TRBV14 and TRBJ1-1; no clear D gene. This CDR3 spans 12 amino acids. Germline CDR1 is SGHDN and CDR2 is FVKESK. Between the trimmed V and J ends, which lost 0 bases and 8 bases, there was a span of 7 bases. The CDR3 reads CASSQDVREAFF. In nucleotides, the CDR3 is TGTGCCAGCAGCCAAGATGTGAGGGAAGCTTTCTTT.

CDR3 in amino acids: CASSQEEGGYTF. The CDR3 DNA sequence: TGTGCCAGCAGCCAAGAAGAGGGTGGCTACACCTTC. The chain links TRBV3-1 (or the pseudogene TRBV3-2) to TRBJ1-2; D unresolved. Per germline, CDR1 LGHDT and CDR2 YNNKEL (reference sequence). The V gene lost 0 bases and the J gene lost 7 bases, with 6 bases spanning the gap. This CDR3 is built from 12 residues.

In this sample, this clone turned up once. The gene calls are TRBV30 and TRBJ1-2; 8 nucleotides match TRBD1. With 5 bases clipped from V and 4 bases from J, the junction kept 6 bases outside the gene matches. Germline values: CDR1 GTSNPN, CDR2 SVGIG (reference sequence). The CDR3 runs 13 residues. The CDR3 loop reads CAWETGATYGYTF. For the CDR3, the DNA is TGTGCCTGGGAGACAGGGGCGACCTATGGCTACACCTTC.

The chain joins TRBV27 to TRBJ1-1; perhaps TRBD1 as D (5 bases). CDR1 MNHEY and CDR2 SMNVEV come from the germline V gene (reference sequence). The CDR3 has 14 amino acids. V shed 5 bases and J shed 7 bases, with 17 bases lying between them. The CDR3 DNA is TGTGCCAGCAGTCTACAGGTAAACTCGATTGAAGCTTTCTTT. This gives the protein CASSLQVNSIEAFF.